Listed below are T cell receptor beta chains from one sample, sequenced in a study of shared clonotypes between healthy human individuals. This table comes from immunoSEQ multiplex PCR, and its TCRdb copy is limited to in-frame clones, with some not included. Counted here are 550,000 to 750,000 clones, nearly 97% occurring once; the ten biggest clones make up 0.11%. The sample was naive CD8+ T cells sorted from blood. The receptors originated from a woman in her thirties in good health. CDR3s include the opening cysteine and the closing phenylalanine or tryptophan. Fields, in order: D gene, J gene, V gene, CDR3 DNA, CDR3 protein. The D gene is left open where the match is weak.

>TRBD1|TRBJ1-4|TRBV27
TGTGCCAGCAGTTTTGGAACAGGGGGTGAAAAACTGTTTTTT
CASSFGTGGEKLFF
>TRBD1|TRBJ2-5|TRBV13
TGTGCCAGCAGCGGGACATGGACAGGCCAAGAGACCCAGTACTTC
CASSGTWTGQETQYF
>TRBD2|TRBJ2-7|TRBV2
TGTGCCAGCACCGAAGGACTAGCGGGAGAGGGATACGAGCAGTACTTC
CASTEGLAGEGYEQYF
>.|TRBJ1-5|TRBV19
TGTGCCAGTAGTGGCCCGGAGGTTTATAGCAATCAGCCCCAGCATTTT
CASSGPEVYSNQPQHF
>TRBD1|TRBJ2-7|TRBV7-8
TGTGCCAGCAGCGCATCCCACCGGGACAGGCAGCGGTCGAGGCAGTACTTC
CASSASHRDRQRSRQYF
>.|TRBJ1-2|TRBV27
TGTGCCAGCAGTTTAAGCCAGGGCAGATTGGTCTATGGCTACACCTTC
CASSLSQGRLVYGYTF
>TRBD1|TRBJ1-5|TRBV30
TGTGCCTGGTCCGCTATGACAGGGGATGGGTCGCCCCAGCATTTT
CAWSAMTGDGSPQHF
>TRBD2|TRBJ2-1|TRBV19
TGTGCCAGTAAGACGGGAGGCTCCTACAATGAGCAGTTCTTC
CASKTGGSYNEQFF
>.|TRBJ1-4|TRBV30
TGTGCCTGGAGTTATGGTGGGCTTACTGAAAAACTGTTTTTT
CAWSYGGLTEKLFF
>TRBD1|TRBJ2-7|TRBV25-1
TGTGCCAGCAGTGCCGGACAGGGTTACGAGCAGTACTTC
CASSAGQGYEQYF
>.|TRBJ1-1|TRBV18
TGTGCCAGCTCACGCGACTCGAACACTGAAGCTTTCTTT
CASSRDSNTEAFF
>.|TRBJ2-7|TRBV27
TGTGCCAGCGCCGGGAGCTCCTACGAGCAGTACTTC
CASAGSSYEQYF
>.|TRBJ2-1|TRBV6-6
TGTGCCAGCAGTTTAGCCGAACTCATGGGGCAGTTCTTC
CASSLAELMGQFF
>.|TRBJ2-4|TRBV7-8
TGTGCCAGCACGTCTTTTGCCAAAAACATTCAGTACTTC
CASTSFAKNIQYF
>TRBD1|TRBJ2-7|TRBV27
TGTGCCAGCTCGCCTTCTCTGGGGACAGGGGACTACGAGCAGTACTTC
CASSPSLGTGDYEQYF
>.|TRBJ2-1|TRBV9
TGTGCCAGCAGCGTAGTGAGTAACAATGAGCAGTTCTTC
CASSVVSNNEQFF
>TRBD1|TRBJ1-1|TRBV5-1
TGCGCCAGCAGCTGGACAGGGGGGGATGAAGCTTTCTTT
CASSWTGGDEAFF
>.|TRBJ1-1|TRBV19
TGTGCCAGTAGTATAGCAGGAGTTTCTGAAGCTTTCTTT
CASSIAGVSEAFF